Listed here are 20 T cell receptor beta chains from one sample, sequenced in a study of low-dose radiotherapy and immunotherapy resistance in tumors. Alpha- and beta-chain coverage of first-strand cDNA came from TRAV- and TRBV-specific primers. An approximately 19-cycle PCR with a constant-region primer and V-primer adapter amplified TCRs. Using its own MiXCR run on the reads, TCRdb lists one record per CDR3 protein. Among around 68,000 distinct CDR3 sequences listed, approximately 26% were seen once. The sample's time point: before trial treatment. This specimen was PBMCs, taken before treatment. The receptors were sampled from a male donor with rectosigmoid adenocarcinoma.

This clonotype was recorded once. The rearrangement uses TRBV11-2 and TRBJ2-5, with 10 bases lining up with TRBD2. This CDR3 region has 16 residues. V lost 5 bases to trimming and J lost 4 bases; unmatched junction nucleotides: 10. The germline V gene has CDR1 SGHAT and CDR2 FQNNGV. CDR3: CASSGGTSAAGETQYF. Written as DNA, the CDR3 is TGTGCCAGCAGCGGAGGGACTAGCGCTGCGGGAGAGACCCAGTACTTC.

This clonotype was detected ten times or more. The chain links TRBV15 to TRBJ1-1, with D hard to call. CDR3 length equals 15 residues. The V end was cut by 5 bases, the J end by 1 base, with 14 bases between. Germline V gives CDR1 LNHNV, CDR2 YYDKDF (reference sequence). The CDR3 reads CATSRQEKGNTEAFF. As DNA, the CDR3 is TGTGCCACCAGCCGTCAGGAAAAAGGGAACACTGAAGCTTTCTTT.

A few counts support this clonotype. The chain couples TRBV6-6 to TRBJ2-3; the match to TRBD2 covers 8 bases. Per germline, CDR1 MNHNY and CDR2 SVGAGI (reference sequence). The trim removed 4 bases at V and 1 base at J, leaving 1 base unmatched. The length of the CDR3 is 14 residues. CDR3 bases: TGTGCCAGCAGTTCGGGACTAGGCACAGATACGCAGTATTTT. This translates into CASSSGLGTDTQYF.

This clonotype was seen ten or more times. CDR3 coding DNA: TGTGCCAGCAGACCTGGGACAGGAAGGACGAAGGACGAGCAGTACTTC. Translated: CASRPGTGRTKDEQYF. The chain links TRBV6-1 to TRBJ2-7; 8 bases fit TRBD1. Germline CDR1 and CDR2: MNHNS and SASEGT. V dropped 6 bases and J dropped 5; count of bases not matched to a gene: 15. The CDR3 is 16 residues long.

This clonotype was picked up many times. The chain uses TRBV5-1 and TRBJ1-1; D is undetermined. This CDR3 spans 13 amino acids. CDR1 SGHRS and CDR2 YFSETQ come from the germline V gene. Trimming stripped 4 bases from V and 4 bases from J, with 11 bases between. Here the CDR3 reads CASSGGSGTEAFF. The CDR3 nucleotides read TGCGCCAGCAGCGGAGGTAGTGGCACTGAAGCTTTCTTT.

This clonotype was recorded at least ten times. The chain employs TRBV12-3 or TRBV12-4 and TRBJ2-1; the D call may be TRBD1 or TRBD2 (6 bases each). The CDR3 loop spans 16 amino acids. Trimming took 6 bases from V and 5 from J, leaving 20 bases between them. CDR3 DNA: TGTGCCAGCAGACGAGGGGGGACCGTTGAGAACAATGAGCAGTTCTTC. Protein product: CASRRGGTVENNEQFF.

This rearrangement joins TRBV5-1 to TRBJ1-2, with D possibly being TRBD1 (5 bases). V lost 4 bases and J 5 bases, leaving 9 bases between the germline ends. Germline values: CDR1 SGHRS, CDR2 YFSETQ. CDR3 length: 12 amino acids. CDR3 protein: CASSQEGYGYTF. The CDR3 bases are TGCGCCAGCAGCCAGGAGGGGTATGGCTACACCTTC.

This clonotype was seen a few times. The chain has TRBV7-2 and TRBJ2-3; D is unresolved. The germline V gene encodes CDR1 SGHTA and CDR2 FQGNSA. Trimming stripped 1 base from V and 2 bases from J, with 10 bases between. The CDR3 contains 15 residues. The DNA of the CDR3 is TGTGCCAGCAGCTTAGTCATCATCTTCACAGATACGCAGTATTTT. This gives the protein CASSLVIIFTDTQYF.

This clonotype was detected ten times or more. The chain has TRBV20-1 and TRBJ2-7; D uncertain. The CDR3 has 15 amino acids. Germline-derived CDR1 and CDR2 are DFQATT and SNEGSKA (reference sequence). V lost 0 bases, J lost 3 bases, and 15 bases lay in between. In DNA form, the CDR3 reads TGCAGTGCTAGAGACCTTGTGAGCCAAAGCTACGAGCAGTACTTC. Translation: CSARDLVSQSYEQYF.

This clonotype was counted a few times. This sequence is one base from a far larger clone and is likely a read error. V usage is TRBV28 and J usage is TRBJ2-1; a weak D match, TRBD1 (6 bases). This CDR3 contains 15 residues. Per germline, CDR1 MDHEN and CDR2 SYDVKM. V lost 7 bases and J 13 bases, leaving 26 bases between the germline ends. Here the CDR3 DNA reads TGTGCCAGCAAAAAGCTGGACAGATCCCAAGAGACCCAGTTCTTC. Protein product: CASKKLDRSQETQFF.

This clonotype has ten or more counts. The chain joins TRBV18 to TRBJ2-7; a weak D match, TRBD2 (5 bases). Germline V lookup: CDR1 KGHSH, CDR2 LQKENI. Trimming left V 0 bases short and J 0 bases short, with 12 bases between. The CDR3 has 16 amino acids. The chain's CDR3 is CASSPPNSRDSYEQYF. CDR3 in DNA: TGTGCCAGCTCACCACCGAACAGTCGGGACTCCTACGAGCAGTACTTC.

This clonotype was recorded many times. The J gene is TRBJ2-5, the V gene TRBV3-1; 9 bases match TRBD2. V lost 1 base to trimming and J lost 2 bases; unmatched junction nucleotides: 8. The CDR3 is 17 amino acids. The germline CDR1 and CDR2 sequences are LGHDT and YNNKEL (reference sequence). The CDR3 DNA reads as TGTGCCAGCAGCCAAGGTGCGACTAGCGGAGTTCAAGAGACCCAGTACTTC. This codes for CASSQGATSGVQETQYF.

This clonotype was observed at least ten times. The genes are TRBV20-1 and TRBJ2-1, with 10 bases that match TRBD2. In germline, CDR1 is DFQATT, CDR2 SNEGSKA (reference sequence). The CDR3 has 17 amino acids. V was clipped by 4 bases and J by 6 bases; unmatched bases: 15. CDR3 in amino acids: CSATPQLAGGWGNEQFF. In DNA, the CDR3 is TGCAGTGCTACTCCCCAATTAGCGGGGGGTTGGGGCAATGAGCAGTTCTTC.

This clonotype showed up many times. The chain couples TRBV7-2 to TRBJ2-5; no definite D call. The germline V gene has CDR1 SGHTA and CDR2 FQGNSA. V lost 5 bases, J lost 5 bases, and 12 bases lay in between. The CDR3 covers 13 residues. Here the CDR3 reads CASSRNNGETQYF. In DNA, the CDR3 is TGTGCCAGCAGCCGAAACAACGGGGAGACCCAGTACTTC.

This clonotype has a count of ten or more. This chain links TRBV20-1 with TRBJ1-1; TRBD1 matches 7 bases. Germline CDR1 and CDR2: DFQATT and SNEGSKA (reference sequence). The CDR3 totals 13 residues. Germline trimming cut 5 bases from V and 6 bases from J; bases unmatched to any gene: 9. The CDR3 coding sequence is TGCAGTGCTCCCACCAGGGGGAGGCCTGAAGCTTTCTTT. Amino acid sequence: CSAPTRGRPEAFF.

This clonotype was seen at least ten times. V and J are TRBV28 and TRBJ2-1; maybe TRBD2 (5 bases). The CDR3 is made up of 15 amino acids. The V end lost 7 bases, the J end lost 7 bases, and 20 bases lay between the germline ends. CDR1 is MDHEN and CDR2 is SYDVKM in the germline V gene. In DNA form, the CDR3 reads TGTGCCAGCATTTCACGGGTCGGGATTCGAAATGAGCAGTTCTTC. This codes for CASISRVGIRNEQFF.

For this clonotype: This may stem from a read error, because a much larger clone lies one nucleotide away. The chain couples TRBV7-9 to TRBJ2-1; TRBD1 matches at 11 bases. Germline trimming cut 5 bases from V and 10 bases from J; bases unmatched to any gene: 10. CDR3 size: 15 residues. Per germline, CDR1 SEHNR and CDR2 FQNEAQ (reference sequence). The CDR3 DNA follows: TGTGCCAGCAGCCGGACCGGGACAGGGGGGTACGAGCAGTTCTTC. Translated: CASSRTGTGGYEQFF.

A note on this clonotype: A far larger clone is off by one base, so a read error is likely. The rearrangement links TRBV28 to TRBJ2-1; 14 nucleotides line up with TRBD2. V shed 5 bases, J shed 10 bases, and the junction held 10 bases outside the gene matches. The CDR3 extends over 16 amino acids. Germline lookup yields CDR1 MDHEN and CDR2 SYDVKM. CDR3 in amino acids: CASSGLAGGLTYEQFF. The DNA for the CDR3 is TGTGCCAGCAGTGGACTAGCGGGAGGTTTAACCTACGAGCAGTTCTTC.

This clonotype was observed at least ten times. This sequence joins TRBV6-2 or TRBV6-3 and TRBJ1-5; no firm D call. Germline lookup yields CDR1 MNHEY and CDR2 SVGEGT. The V gene lost 2 bases and the J gene lost 0 bases, with 17 bases spanning the gap. The CDR3 extends over 18 amino acids. This chain's CDR3 is CASSYEGIRSYSNQPQHF. The CDR3 DNA is TGTGCCAGCAGTTACGAGGGTATAAGGTCTTATAGCAATCAGCCCCAGCATTTT.

This clonotype was seen ten or more times. This chain joins TRBV11-2 and TRBJ2-5; 9 bases are a match to TRBD1. Germline V CDR1 and CDR2: SGHAT, FQNNGV. CDR3 length: 14 amino acids. V was pared by 5 bases and J by 3 bases, with 4 bases of the junction left unmatched. The CDR3 DNA reads TGTGCCAGCAGCCCCCGGACAGGGGAAGAGACCCAGTACTTC. It translates to CASSPRTGEETQYF.